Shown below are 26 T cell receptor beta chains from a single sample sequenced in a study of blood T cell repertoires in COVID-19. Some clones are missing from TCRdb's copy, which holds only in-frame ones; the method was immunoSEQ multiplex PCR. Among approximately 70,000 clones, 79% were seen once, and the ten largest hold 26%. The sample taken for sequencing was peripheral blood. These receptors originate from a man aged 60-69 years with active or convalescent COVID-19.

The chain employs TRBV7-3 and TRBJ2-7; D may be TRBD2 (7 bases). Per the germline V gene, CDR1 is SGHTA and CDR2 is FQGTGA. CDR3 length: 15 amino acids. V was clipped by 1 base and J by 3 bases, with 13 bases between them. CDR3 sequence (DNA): TGTGCCAGCAGCTTAAGGGGGGGCAGTTTCTACGAGCAGTACTTC. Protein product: CASSLRGGSFYEQYF. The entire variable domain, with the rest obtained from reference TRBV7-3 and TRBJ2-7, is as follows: GAGVSQTPSNKVTEKGKYVELRCDPISGHTALYWYRQSLGQGPEFLIYFQGTGAADDSGLPNDRFFAVRPEGSVSTLKIQRTERGDSAVYLCASSLRGGSFYEQYFGPGTRLTVT.

CDR3 residues: CASSRHQETQYF. The CDR3 coding sequence is TGTGCCAGCAGCCGGCATCAGGAGACCCAGTACTTC. This chain joins TRBV3-1 (or the pseudogene TRBV3-2) and TRBJ2-5, with D uncertain. Trimming took 4 bases from V and 5 from J, leaving 8 bases between them. Germline CDR1 is LGHDT and CDR2 is YNNKEL (reference sequence). The CDR3 extends over 12 amino acids.

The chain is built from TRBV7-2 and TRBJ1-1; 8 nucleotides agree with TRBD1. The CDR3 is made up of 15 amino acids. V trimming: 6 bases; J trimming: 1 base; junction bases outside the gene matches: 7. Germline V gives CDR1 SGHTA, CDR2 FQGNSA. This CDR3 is CASRQDRAQNTEAFF. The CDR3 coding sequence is TGTGCCAGCAGGCAGGACAGGGCCCAGAACACTGAAGCTTTCTTT.

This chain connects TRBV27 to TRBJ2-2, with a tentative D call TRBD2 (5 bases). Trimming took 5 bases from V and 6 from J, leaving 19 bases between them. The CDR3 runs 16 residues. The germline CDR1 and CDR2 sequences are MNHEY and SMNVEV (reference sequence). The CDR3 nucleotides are TGTGCCAGCAGTGGCCGGGAAGGGAGATTAGCCGGGGAGCTGTTTTTT. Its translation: CASSGREGRLAGELFF.

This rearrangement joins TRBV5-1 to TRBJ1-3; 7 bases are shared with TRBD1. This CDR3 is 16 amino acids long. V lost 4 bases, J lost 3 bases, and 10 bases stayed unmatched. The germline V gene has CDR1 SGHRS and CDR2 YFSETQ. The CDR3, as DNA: TGCGCCAGCAGCCCGTCCGCAGGGGGTAATGGAAACACCATATATTTT. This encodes CASSPSAGGNGNTIYF.

The CDR3, as DNA: TGTGCCAGCAGCGCACAGGGTGACGAGCAGTACTTC. Translated: CASSAQGDEQYF. The V gene is TRBV7-9, the J gene TRBJ2-7, with D maybe TRBD1 (6 bases). This CDR3 has 12 residues. Germline lookup yields CDR1 SEHNR and CDR2 FQNEAQ (reference sequence). Trimming cost V 5 bases and J 5 bases, with 10 bases left between them.

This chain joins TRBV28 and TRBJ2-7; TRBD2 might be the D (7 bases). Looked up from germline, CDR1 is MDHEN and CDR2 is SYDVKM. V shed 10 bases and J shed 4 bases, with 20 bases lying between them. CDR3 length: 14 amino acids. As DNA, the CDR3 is TGTGCCACCTGGGGGGGGGCGGGAAGGTACGAGCAGTACTTC. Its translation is CATWGGAGRYEQYF.

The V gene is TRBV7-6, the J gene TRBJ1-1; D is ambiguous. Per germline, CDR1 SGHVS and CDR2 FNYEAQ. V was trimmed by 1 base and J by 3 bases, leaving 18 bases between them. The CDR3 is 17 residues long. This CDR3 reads CASSLETEVVGHTEAFF. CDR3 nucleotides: TGTGCCAGCAGCTTAGAAACAGAAGTAGTAGGTCACACTGAAGCTTTCTTT.

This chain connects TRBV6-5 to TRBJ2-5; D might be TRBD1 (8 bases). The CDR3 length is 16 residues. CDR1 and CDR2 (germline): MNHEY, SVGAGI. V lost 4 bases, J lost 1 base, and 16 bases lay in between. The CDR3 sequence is CASSLTGGGFQETQYF. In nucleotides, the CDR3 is TGTGCCAGCAGTTTAACAGGGGGAGGGTTCCAAGAGACCCAGTACTTC.

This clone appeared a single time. In nucleotides, the CDR3 is TGCAGCGTTGAAAGTCCGAGCTGGGGAGCGGGGGAAAACATTCAGTACTTC. This translates into CSVESPSWGAGENIQYF. The gene calls are TRBV29-1 and TRBJ2-4; 8 bases align to TRBD2. Germline CDR1 is SQVTM and CDR2 is ANQGSEA. Unmatched junction bases numbered 14, after V lost 2 bases and J lost 5 bases. The CDR3 spans 17 residues.

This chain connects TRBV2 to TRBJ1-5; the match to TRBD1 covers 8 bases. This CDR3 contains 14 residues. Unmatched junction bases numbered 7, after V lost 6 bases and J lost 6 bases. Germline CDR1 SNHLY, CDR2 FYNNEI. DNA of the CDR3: TGTGCCAGCAGCGGACAGGGCGCAAGTCAGCCCCAGCATTTT. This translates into CASSGQGASQPQHF.

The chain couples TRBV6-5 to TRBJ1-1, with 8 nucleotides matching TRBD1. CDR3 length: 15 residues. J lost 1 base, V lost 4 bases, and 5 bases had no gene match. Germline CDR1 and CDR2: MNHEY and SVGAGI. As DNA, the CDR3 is TGTGCCAGCAGTTGGACAGGGAGAGGGAACACTGAAGCTTTCTTT. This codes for CASSWTGRGNTEAFF.

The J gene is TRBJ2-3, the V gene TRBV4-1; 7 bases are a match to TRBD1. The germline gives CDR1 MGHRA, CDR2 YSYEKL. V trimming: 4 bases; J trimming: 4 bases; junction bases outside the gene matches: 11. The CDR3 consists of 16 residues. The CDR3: CASSLGQANLPDTQYF. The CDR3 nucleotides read TGCGCCAGCAGCCTAGGACAGGCCAACCTCCCAGATACGCAGTATTTT.

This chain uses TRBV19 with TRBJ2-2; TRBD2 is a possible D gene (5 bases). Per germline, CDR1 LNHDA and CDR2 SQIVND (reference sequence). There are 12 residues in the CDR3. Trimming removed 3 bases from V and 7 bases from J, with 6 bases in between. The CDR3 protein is CASSMGVGELFF. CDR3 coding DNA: TGTGCCAGTAGTATGGGAGTCGGGGAGCTGTTTTTT.

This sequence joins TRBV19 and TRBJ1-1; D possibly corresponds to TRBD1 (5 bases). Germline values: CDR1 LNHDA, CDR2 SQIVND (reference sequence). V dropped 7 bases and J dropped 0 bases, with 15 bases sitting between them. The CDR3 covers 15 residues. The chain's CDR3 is CASNGNRHMNTEAFF. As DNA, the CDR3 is TGTGCCAGTAATGGAAACAGGCACATGAACACTGAAGCTTTCTTT.

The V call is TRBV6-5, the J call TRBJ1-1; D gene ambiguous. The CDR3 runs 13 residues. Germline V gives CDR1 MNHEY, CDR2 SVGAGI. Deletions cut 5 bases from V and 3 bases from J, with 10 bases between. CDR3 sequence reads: CASSPQVDTEAFF. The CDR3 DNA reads TGTGCCAGCAGTCCGCAGGTGGACACTGAAGCTTTCTTT.

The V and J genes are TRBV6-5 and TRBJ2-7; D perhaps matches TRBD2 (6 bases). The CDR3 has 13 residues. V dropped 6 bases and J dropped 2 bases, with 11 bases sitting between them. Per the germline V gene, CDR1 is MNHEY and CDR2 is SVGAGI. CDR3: CASRGLQTYEQYF. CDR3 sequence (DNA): TGTGCCAGCAGGGGACTGCAAACCTACGAGCAGTACTTC.

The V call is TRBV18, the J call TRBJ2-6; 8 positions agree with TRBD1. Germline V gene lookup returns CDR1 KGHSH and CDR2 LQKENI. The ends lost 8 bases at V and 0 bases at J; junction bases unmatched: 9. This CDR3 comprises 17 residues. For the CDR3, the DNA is TGTGCCAGCATAGCGACAGGGGCGATCTCTGGGGCCAACGTCCTGACTTTC. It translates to CASIATGAISGANVLTF.

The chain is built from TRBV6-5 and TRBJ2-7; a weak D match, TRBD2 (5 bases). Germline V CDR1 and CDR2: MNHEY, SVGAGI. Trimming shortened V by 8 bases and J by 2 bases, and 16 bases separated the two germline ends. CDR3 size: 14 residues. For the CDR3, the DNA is TGTGCCAGCGGCGGGTGGCAGGCAGCCTACGAGCAGTACTTC. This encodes CASGGWQAAYEQYF.

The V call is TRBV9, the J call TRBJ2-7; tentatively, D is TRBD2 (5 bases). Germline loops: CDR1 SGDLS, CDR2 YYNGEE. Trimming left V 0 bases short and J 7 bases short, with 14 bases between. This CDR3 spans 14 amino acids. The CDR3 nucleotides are TGTGCCAGCAGCGTAGGCGAGGGAAGAGGAGAGCAGTACTTC. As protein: CASSVGEGRGEQYF.

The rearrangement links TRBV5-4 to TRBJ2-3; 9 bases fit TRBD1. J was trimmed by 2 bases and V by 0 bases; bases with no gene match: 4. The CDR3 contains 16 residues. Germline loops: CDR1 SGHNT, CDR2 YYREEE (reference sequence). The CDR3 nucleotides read TGTGCCAGCAGCTTGGGATGGGACAGGGACACAGATACGCAGTATTTT. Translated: CASSLGWDRDTDTQYF. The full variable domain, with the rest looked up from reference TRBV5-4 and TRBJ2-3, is ETGVTQSPTHLIKTRGQQVTLRCSSQSGHNTVSWYQQALGQGPQFIFQYYREEENGRGNFPPRFSGLQFPNYSSELNVNALELDDSALYLCASSLGWDRDTDTQYFGPGTRLTVL.

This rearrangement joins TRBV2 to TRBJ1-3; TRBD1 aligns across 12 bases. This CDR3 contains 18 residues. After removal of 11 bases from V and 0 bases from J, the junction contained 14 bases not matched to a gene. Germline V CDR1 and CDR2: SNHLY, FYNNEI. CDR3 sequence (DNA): TGTGCCGCCACGGGGACAGGGGGCTCGATTTTCTCTGGAAACACCATATATTTT. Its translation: CAATGTGGSIFSGNTIYF.

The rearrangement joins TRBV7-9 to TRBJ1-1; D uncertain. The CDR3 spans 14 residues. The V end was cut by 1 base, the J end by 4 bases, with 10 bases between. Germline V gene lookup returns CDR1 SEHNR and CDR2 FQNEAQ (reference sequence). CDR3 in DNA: TGTGCCAGCAGCTTAGGGGCTGGTCGCACTGAAGCTTTCTTT. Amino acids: CASSLGAGRTEAFF.

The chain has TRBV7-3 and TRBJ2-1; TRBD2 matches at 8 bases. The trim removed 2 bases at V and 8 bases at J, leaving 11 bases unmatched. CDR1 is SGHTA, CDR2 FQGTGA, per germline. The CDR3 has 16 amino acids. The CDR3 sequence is CASSLVPGVAGHEQFF. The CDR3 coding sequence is TGTGCCAGCAGCTTAGTCCCCGGGGTAGCGGGACATGAGCAGTTCTTC.

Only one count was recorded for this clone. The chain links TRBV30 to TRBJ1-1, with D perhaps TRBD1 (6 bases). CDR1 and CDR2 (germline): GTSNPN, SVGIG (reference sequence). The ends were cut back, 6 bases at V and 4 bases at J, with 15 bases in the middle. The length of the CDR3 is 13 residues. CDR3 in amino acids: CACVNRAGTEAFF. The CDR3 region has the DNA TGTGCCTGCGTGAACAGGGCCGGCACTGAAGCTTTCTTT. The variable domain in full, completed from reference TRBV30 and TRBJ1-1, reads SQTIHQWPATLVQPVGSPLSLECTVEGTSNPNLYWYRQAAGRGLQLLFYSVGIGQISSEVPQNLSASRPQDRQFILSSKKLLLSDSGFYLCACVNRAGTEAFFGQGTRLTVV.

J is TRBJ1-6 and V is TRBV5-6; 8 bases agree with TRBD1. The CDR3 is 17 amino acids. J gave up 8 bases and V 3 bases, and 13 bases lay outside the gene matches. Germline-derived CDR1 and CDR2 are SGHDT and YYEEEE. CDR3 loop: CASSYYDRGDLDSPLHF. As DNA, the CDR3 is TGTGCCAGCAGCTACTACGACAGGGGTGATTTGGATTCACCCCTCCACTTT.